This T cell receptor beta chain was sequenced in a study of neoadjuvant anti-PD-1 for oral cavity cancer (dated by TCRdb to about 2021). Describing the broader study: Before curative-intent surgical resection, most patients were given three to four biweekly doses of nivolumab at 3 mg/kg. There were roughly 11 patients in the parent correlative cohort, and the response rate was 33%. A fourth nivolumab dose was given around day 43 to patients without progression, and definitive surgical resection was performed in those patients on days 50-56. Under RECIST 1.1, patients with complete response, partial response or stable disease were classed as responders, and patients with progression were classed as non-responders. What the authors observed across the whole study: Only a few patients per response group were included in the TCR analyses, and the authors called for validation in larger cohorts. Within PBMCs, T cell clonality (Gini index) was significantly higher in non-responders than responders after neoadjuvant nivolumab. Higher pretreatment blood Treg/Th17 ratios correlated with both higher pretreatment blood TCRbeta clonality and lower post-treatment tumor TCRbeta clonality.

For deep sequencing, each PBMC sample was run in six replicates, with libraries mostly built from approximately 0.45 ug of input genomic DNA. The immunoSEQ hsTCRbeta kit was used to prepare TCRbeta libraries, following the manufacturer's instructions. The completed libraries were mixed into a single pool at 3 nM, then sequenced with an Illumina NovaSeq 6000 S4 flow cell. The authors processed their data as follows. Raw data preprocessing and quality control were performed with the immunoSEQ Analyzer. The analysis was limited to productive rearrangements, and each clonotype was defined by a unique CDR3 amino acid sequence. Using the R package tcR, the researchers computed the Gini-Simpson index as their estimate of repertoire clonality. Student's t test was used to compare Gini indices, and Pearson correlation was used to assess associations with tumor size change. Imported from immuneACCESS, the table was reduced by TCRdb to in-frame sequences with V and J called. These copies leave out some clones; in studies compared against another copy, an unresolved V gene accounts for under half, and the cause of the remainder is not known. That table furnishes V, J and clone size, whereas the DNA furnished D and trimming. The sample includes approximately 15,000 clones, with about 72% observed a single time. About 2.5% of the sample comes from the top ten.

This clone was observed a single time. Its recognized antigen is unknown. Per-base quality was not reported, and no clone a single base away is much larger than it. This specimen's time point label, per the study, means: before neoadjuvant nivolumab. The patients had newly diagnosed stage II-IVA oral cavity squamous cell carcinoma and had not received any prior systemic or radiation treatment. Everyone in the cohort had locally advanced, HPV-negative oral cavity squamous cell carcinoma. Peripheral blood mononuclear cells were analyzed directly, without maintenance or expansion in culture. Samples were obtained from a longitudinal correlative study of a single-arm phase II trial of neoadjuvant nivolumab in oral cavity squamous cell carcinoma. Genomic DNA-based TCRbeta sequencing was performed on subject-matched pre- and post-treatment PBMCs and tumors from three responders and three non-responders. Peripheral blood mononuclear cells were drawn once before nivolumab treatment and a second time after treatment, when surgery took place. The Maxwell RSC DNA from Cells kit was used to extract genomic DNA from PBMCs.

CDR1 and CDR2 are read off the germline V gene (reference sequence) as MNHNY and SVGAGI. The CDR3 sequence holds 14 residues, the cysteine and phenylalanine included. Only the CDR3 DNA stays, 42 bases, in frame from base 1. From V the trimming removes 6 bases and from J it removes 10 bases, while the gene matches leave 9 bases of the junction unaccounted for. The source is a person aged 35-79 years with oral cavity squamous cell carcinoma. The chain links TRBV6-6 with TRBJ1-6; TRBD1 aligns with 7 central bases. This material consisted of PBMCs, taken before nivolumab (anti-PD-1) treatment. Read as DNA, the sequence is TGTGCCAGCAGCCCAGACAGGGCCAGATCACCCCTCCACTTT. Its protein is CASSPDRARSPLHF.